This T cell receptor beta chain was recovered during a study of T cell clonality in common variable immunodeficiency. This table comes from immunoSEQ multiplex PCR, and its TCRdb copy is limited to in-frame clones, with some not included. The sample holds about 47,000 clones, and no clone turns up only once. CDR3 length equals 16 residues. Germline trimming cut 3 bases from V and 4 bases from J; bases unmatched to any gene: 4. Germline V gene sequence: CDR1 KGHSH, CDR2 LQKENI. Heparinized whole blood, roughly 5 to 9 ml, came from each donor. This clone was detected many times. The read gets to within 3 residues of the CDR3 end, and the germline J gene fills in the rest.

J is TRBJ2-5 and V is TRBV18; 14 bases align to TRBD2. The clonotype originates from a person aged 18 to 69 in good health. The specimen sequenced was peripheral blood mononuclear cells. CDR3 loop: CASSPGTSGGRETQYF. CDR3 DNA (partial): TGTGCCAGCTCACCCGGGACTAGCGGGGGCCGAGAGACC.